These T cell receptor beta chains were read from a single sample in a study of T cell repertoires in cytomegalovirus infection. TCRdb processed the reads anew with MiXCR; each CDR3 protein has one entry. The sample lists around 570,000 distinct CDR3 sequences, about 40% occurring once. These receptors have no known antigen. Sequencing was performed on cultured PBMCs, taken from culture after CMV antigen stimulation. All receptors come from a human donor in good health (CMV status not recorded). Some clones in this sample may be carry-over from other donors' samples. Each CDR3 is given with its conserved first and last residue. A D gene is named only where the DNA matches it firmly. Clone size appears in some rows only: once, few, many, or a class for an expanded clone.

>-|few|TRBV6-2/TRBV6-3|TRBJ2-2
CAIRRTVYSGELFF
TGTGCCATAAGGCGGACCGTCTATTCCGGGGAGCTGTTTTTT
>TRBD1|-|TRBV27|TRBJ2-5
CATGRRGDSPGETQYF
TGTGCCACCGGAAGACGAGGGGACAGCCCCGGGGAGACCCAGTACTTC
>TRBD2|-|TRBV5-1|TRBJ2-7
CASSPRPSGRGEQYF
TGCGCCAGCAGCCCACGGCCTAGCGGGAGGGGCGAGCAGTACTTC
>-|few|TRBV2|TRBJ2-5
CASSEASIQETQYF
TGTGCCAGCAGTGAAGCGTCTATCCAAGAGACCCAGTACTTC
>TRBD2|-|TRBV2|TRBJ2-3
CGSWAGGEADTQYF
TGTGGGAGTTGGGCGGGAGGAGAAGCAGATACGCAGTATTTT
>-|-|TRBV5-1|TRBJ2-1
CASSRVGVHNEQFF
TGCGCCAGCAGCCGGGTTGGTGTCCACAATGAGCAGTTCTTC
>-|few|TRBV12-3/TRBV12-4|TRBJ1-2
CASSRDDYGYTF
TGTGCCAGCAGTCGGGATGACTATGGCTACACCTTC
>-|few|TRBV7-6|TRBJ1-6
CASSALGQSTPLHF
TGTGCCAGCAGCGCTCTGGGACAATCAACACCCCTCCACTTT
>-|-|TRBV7-6|TRBJ2-1
CASSSRVEQFF
TGTGCCAGCAGCAGCAGGGTCGAGCAGTTCTTC
>TRBD2|few|TRBV7-7|TRBJ2-3
CASSPSGMEDTQYF
TGTGCCAGCAGCCCGAGCGGGATGGAAGATACGCAGTATTTT
>-|-|TRBV7-9|TRBJ2-3
CASSLASSEGTQYF
TGTGCCAGCAGCTTAGCCTCTAGCGAGGGTACGCAGTATTTT
>TRBD2|-|TRBV10-3|TRBJ2-5
CAIRRASGTKETQYF
TGTGCCATCAGGAGGGCTAGCGGGACGAAAGAGACCCAGTACTTC
>TRBD2|-|TRBV7-2|TRBJ2-3
CASSPGVAGGTADTQYF
TGTGCCAGCAGCCCGGGAGTTGCGGGAGGCACCGCAGATACGCAGTATTTT
>TRBD2|-|TRBV7-2|TRBJ2-3
CASRLGGSGDTQYF
TGTGCCAGCAGGTTGGGCGGGAGTGGAGATACGCAGTATTTT
>TRBD1|-|TRBV18|TRBJ1-5
CASSPRIETGGGQPQHF
TGTGCCAGCTCACCAAGAATTGAGACAGGGGGAGGCCAGCCCCAGCATTTT
>-|-|TRBV28|TRBJ2-1
CATRAFPGNEQFF
TGTGCCACGAGGGCGTTCCCAGGCAATGAGCAGTTCTTC
>TRBD2|-|TRBV5-3|TRBJ2-2
CASSGSGRGELFF
TGTGCCAGCAGCGGTAGCGGGAGGGGGGAGCTGTTTTTT
>TRBD1|-|TRBV20-1|TRBJ2-5
CSARSLGTDPGQETQYF
TGCAGTGCTAGAAGCTTAGGGACAGATCCAGGTCAAGAGACCCAGTACTTC
>-|-|TRBV7-2|TRBJ2-7
CASSPDRNHFYEQYF
TGTGCCAGCAGCCCTGACAGGAACCATTTCTACGAGCAGTACTTC
>-|few|TRBV7-9|TRBJ1-1
CASSLDLGQNTEAFF
TGTGCCAGCAGCTTAGATTTGGGACAGAACACTGAAGCTTTCTTT
>-|many|TRBV7-2|TRBJ2-2
CASSLGGKRTTGELFF
TGTGCCAGCAGCTTAGGGGGAAAGCGGACCACCGGGGAGCTGTTTTTT
>TRBD2|-|TRBV20-1|TRBJ2-3
CSASSGGASKDTQYF
TGCAGTGCTTCTAGCGGGGGGGCCTCTAAAGATACGCAGTATTTT
>TRBD2|-|TRBV7-8|TRBJ2-1
CASSPPPWREIYNEQFF
TGTGCCAGCAGCCCGCCCCCTTGGCGGGAGATATACAATGAGCAGTTCTTC
>TRBD2|-|TRBV20-1|TRBJ2-1
CSAATSGSYNEQFF
TGCAGTGCTGCGACTAGCGGGAGTTACAATGAGCAGTTCTTC
>TRBD1|-|TRBV5-5|TRBJ2-7
CASSQWTGDVEQYF
TGTGCCAGCAGCCAGTGGACAGGGGACGTCGAGCAGTACTTC
>-|-|TRBV19|TRBJ1-1
CASSRRVGGTEAFF
TGTGCCAGTAGTCGCAGGGTCGGGGGCACTGAAGCTTTCTTT
>TRBD1|once|TRBV4-1|TRBJ1-4
CASRSNRGRNNEKLFF
TGCGCCAGCAGAAGTAACAGGGGACGTAATAATGAAAAACTGTTTTTT
>-|-|TRBV28|TRBJ2-1
CASTLGLEQFF
TGTGCCAGCACGTTGGGTCTTGAGCAGTTCTTC
>TRBD2|few|TRBV6-2/TRBV6-3|TRBJ2-3
CASTSQGLAASTDTQYF
TGTGCCAGCACCAGCCAGGGACTAGCGGCTAGCACAGATACGCAGTATTTT
>-|-|TRBV6-1|TRBJ2-3
CASSEERSDTQYF
TGTGCCAGCAGTGAAGAAAGGTCCGATACGCAGTATTTT
>-|-|TRBV27|TRBJ2-7
CARGKRSYEQYF
TGTGCCAGGGGTAAGCGCTCCTACGAGCAGTACTTC
>-|-|TRBV24-1|TRBJ2-2
CATSDFYTGELFF
TGTGCCACCAGTGATTTCTATACCGGGGAGCTGTTTTTT
>TRBD1|-|TRBV18|TRBJ1-2
CASLPDRGYGYTF
TGTGCCAGCCTACCTGACAGGGGGTACGGCTACACCTTC
>-|-|TRBV7-9|TRBJ1-2
CASSLAWSGYTF
TGTGCCAGCAGCTTAGCATGGAGTGGCTACACCTTC
>-|-|TRBV7-9|TRBJ1-2
CASSGANNYGYTF
TGTGCCAGCAGCGGGGCAAACAACTATGGCTACACCTTC
>-|-|TRBV7-2|TRBJ1-1
CASRGQVNTEAFF
TGTGCCAGCAGAGGGCAGGTGAACACTGAAGCTTTCTTT
>-|-|TRBV12-3/TRBV12-4|TRBJ2-7
CASSLFPDSYEQYF
TGTGCCAGCAGTCTATTCCCCGACTCCTACGAGCAGTACTTC
>-|-|TRBV20-1|TRBJ2-1
CSASRGGRDTNEQFF
TGCAGTGCCAGCAGGGGCGGGAGAGACACCAATGAGCAGTTCTTC
>TRBD2|-|TRBV7-9|TRBJ2-7
CASSTGGGVDEQYF
TGTGCCAGCAGCACCGGGGGGGGGGTTGACGAGCAGTACTTC
>-|few|TRBV7-6|TRBJ2-3
CASSLQTPTDTQYF
TGTGCCAGCAGCTTACAGACCCCCACAGATACGCAGTATTTT
>-|-|TRBV19|TRBJ1-1
CASSIVGGTEAFF
TGTGCCAGTAGTATAGTGGGCGGGACTGAAGCTTTCTTT
>-|-|TRBV12-3/TRBV12-4|TRBJ2-5
CASSLRKTGALQETQYF
TGTGCCAGCAGCCTAAGGAAGACGGGAGCCCTCCAAGAGACCCAGTACTTC
>TRBD2|-|TRBV4-1|TRBJ2-7
CASSQDTPLAGAHEQYF
TGCGCCAGCAGCCAAGATACCCCCCTAGCGGGGGCCCACGAGCAGTACTTC
>-|once|TRBV20-1|TRBJ2-7
CSGRGYYEQYF
TGCAGTGGGAGGGGATACTACGAGCAGTACTTC
>TRBD2|few|TRBV7-2|TRBJ2-1
CASSSSSGSRNEQFF
TGTGCCAGCAGCTCTAGTAGCGGGAGTAGGAATGAGCAGTTCTTC
>-|-|TRBV5-4|TRBJ1-2
CASSLKVSGGDGYTF
TGTGCCAGCAGCTTGAAGGTGTCCGGGGGCGATGGCTACACCTTC
>TRBD1|-|TRBV5-1|TRBJ2-3
CASGPGQNTDTQYF
TGCGCCAGCGGCCCGGGACAGAACACAGATACGCAGTATTTT
>TRBD2|-|TRBV6-1|TRBJ2-1
CASYQRGGHNEQFF
TGTGCCAGCTATCAGCGGGGGGGCCACAATGAGCAGTTCTTC
>-|few|TRBV12-3/TRBV12-4|TRBJ2-3
CASSLAHQTDTQYF
TGTGCCAGCAGTTTAGCGCACCAAACAGATACGCAGTATTTT
>TRBD2|few|TRBV6-1|TRBJ2-2
CASSRAGGYAGELFF
TGTGCCAGCAGTCGGGCCGGGGGGTATGCCGGGGAGCTGTTTTTT
>-|-|TRBV30|TRBJ2-5
CAWRKLVASETQYF
TGTGCCTGGAGGAAACTAGTCGCAAGTGAGACCCAGTACTTC
>TRBD1|-|TRBV7-6|TRBJ1-2
CASSDDRVRAGYTF
TGTGCCAGCAGCGATGACAGGGTACGGGCTGGCTACACCTTC
>-|-|TRBV6-2/TRBV6-3|TRBJ1-6
CASRAQGAPLHF
TGTGCCAGCAGGGCACAGGGTGCGCCCCTCCACTTT
>-|-|TRBV7-6|TRBJ2-7
CASSPRAGLEQYF
TGTGCCAGCAGCCCCCGGGCAGGCCTGGAGCAGTACTTC
>-|-|TRBV14|TRBJ2-1
CASSQGRGRPNYNEQFF
TGTGCCAGCAGCCAAGGGAGGGGGAGGCCGAATTACAATGAGCAGTTCTTC
>-|few|TRBV24-1|TRBJ1-5
CATSSGRSLQPQHF
TGTGCCACCAGCTCTGGACGGAGCCTTCAGCCCCAGCATTTT
>-|few|TRBV18|TRBJ1-4
CASSPPGDRPLLRLFF
TGTGCCAGCTCACCACCCGGGGATCGACCCCTCCTCAGACTGTTTTTT
>-|few|TRBV7-2|TRBJ2-5
CASSSVGGGRSETQYF
TGTGCCAGCAGCTCCGTGGGGGGGGGGCGGTCAGAGACCCAGTACTTC